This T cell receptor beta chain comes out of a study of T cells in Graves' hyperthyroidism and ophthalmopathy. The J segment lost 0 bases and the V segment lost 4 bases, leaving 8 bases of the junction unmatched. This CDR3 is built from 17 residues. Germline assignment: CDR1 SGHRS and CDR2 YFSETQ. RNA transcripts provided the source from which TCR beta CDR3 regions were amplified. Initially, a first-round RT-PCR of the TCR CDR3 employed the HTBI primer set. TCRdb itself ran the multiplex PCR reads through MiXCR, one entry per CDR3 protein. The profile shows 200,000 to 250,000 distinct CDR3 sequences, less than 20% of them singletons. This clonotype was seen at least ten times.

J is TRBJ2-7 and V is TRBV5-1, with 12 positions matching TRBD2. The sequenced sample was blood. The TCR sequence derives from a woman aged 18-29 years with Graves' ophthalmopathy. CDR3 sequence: CASSLRTSGATSYEQYF. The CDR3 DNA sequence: TGCGCCAGCAGCCTCCGGACTAGCGGGGCGACCTCCTACGAGCAGTACTTC.